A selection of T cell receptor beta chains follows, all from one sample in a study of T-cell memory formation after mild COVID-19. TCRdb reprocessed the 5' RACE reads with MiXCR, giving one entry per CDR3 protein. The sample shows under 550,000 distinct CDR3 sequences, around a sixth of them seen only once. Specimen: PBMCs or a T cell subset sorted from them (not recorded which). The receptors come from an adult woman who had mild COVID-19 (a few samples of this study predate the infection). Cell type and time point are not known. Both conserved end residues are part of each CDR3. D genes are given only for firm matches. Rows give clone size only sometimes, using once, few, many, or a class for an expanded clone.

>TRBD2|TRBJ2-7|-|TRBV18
TGTGCCAGCTCACCATTTGCCAGCGGGAGGGCCTACGAGCAGTACTTC
CASSPFASGRAYEQYF
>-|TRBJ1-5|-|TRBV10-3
TGTGCCTCCCGACCCGGGGATAGCAATCAGCCCCAGCATTTT
CASRPGDSNQPQHF
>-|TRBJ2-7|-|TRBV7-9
TGTGCCAGCACCCTCCGTCAGCAGCAGTACTTC
CASTLRQQQYF
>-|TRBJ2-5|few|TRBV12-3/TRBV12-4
TGTGCCAGCAGTCCCACAGGACGGACACAAGAGACCCAGTACTTC
CASSPTGRTQETQYF
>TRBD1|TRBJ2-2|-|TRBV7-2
TGTGCCAGCAGATTGGACAGGGGGGTCACCGGGGAGCTGTTTTTT
CASRLDRGVTGELFF
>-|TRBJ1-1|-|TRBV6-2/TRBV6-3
TGTGCCAGCAGTCGTGGGGGGTATACTGAAGCTTTCTTT
CASSRGGYTEAFF
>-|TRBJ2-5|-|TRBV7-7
TGTGCCAGCAGCTTGCAGGGTGCCCCAAAAGAGACCCAGTACTTC
CASSLQGAPKETQYF
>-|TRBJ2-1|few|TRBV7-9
TGTGCCAGCAGCGCGAGCCTAGGGGGCAATGAGCAGTTCTTC
CASSASLGGNEQFF
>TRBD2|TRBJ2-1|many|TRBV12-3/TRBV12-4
TGTGCCAGCACCCTAGCGGGAGGCAACAATGAGCAGTTCTTC
CASTLAGGNNEQFF
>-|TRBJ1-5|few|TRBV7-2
TGTGCCAGCAGCCTAAAGCGGTCGGGTAATCAGCCCCAGCATTTT
CASSLKRSGNQPQHF
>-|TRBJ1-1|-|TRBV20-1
TGCAGTGCCGCCACGGGACTCAAGGGCACTGAAGCTTTCTTT
CSAATGLKGTEAFF
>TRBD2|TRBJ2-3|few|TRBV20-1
TGCAGTGCTAGTGGCAAAGCGGGGAGCCTAGATACGCAGTATTTT
CSASGKAGSLDTQYF
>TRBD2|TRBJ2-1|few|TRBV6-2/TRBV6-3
TGTGCCAGCAGTTACTCTGATGGAGCTAGCGGGGCGGCTTGGGGTGAGCAGTTCTTC
CASSYSDGASGAAWGEQFF
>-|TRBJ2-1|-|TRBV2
TGTGCCAGCGTAGGGGGGGATGAGCAGTTCTTC
CASVGGDEQFF
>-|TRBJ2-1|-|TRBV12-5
TGTGCTAGTGGTTTGGTAGAGAGCAATGAGCAGTTCTTC
CASGLVESNEQFF
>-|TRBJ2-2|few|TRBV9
TGTGCCAGCAGCCCCCGTAGAGGCCTAGCGAACACCGGGGAGCTGTTTTTT
CASSPRRGLANTGELFF
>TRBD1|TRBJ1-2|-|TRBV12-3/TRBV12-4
TGTGCCAGCAGGATGACAGGGACGCTGAGCTACACCTTC
CASRMTGTLSYTF
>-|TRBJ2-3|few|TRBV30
TGTGCCTGGAGTGTACTAGGGGGGAGCACAGATACGCAGTATTTT
CAWSVLGGSTDTQYF
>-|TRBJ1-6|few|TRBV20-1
TGCAGTGTTTCTGGGGCAGGACCTAATTCACCCCTCCACTTT
CSVSGAGPNSPLHF
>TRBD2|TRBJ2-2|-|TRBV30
TGTGCCTGGAGTGAGGGACTAGCGCATAACCGGGAGCTGTTTTTT
CAWSEGLAHNRELFF
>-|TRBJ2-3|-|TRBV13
TGTGCCAGCAGCCCCGGACCGATCACAGATACGCAGTATTTT
CASSPGPITDTQYF
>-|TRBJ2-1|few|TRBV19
TGTGCCAGTACCCTGGAAGGAAACAATGAGCAGTTCTTC
CASTLEGNNEQFF
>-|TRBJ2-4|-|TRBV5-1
TGCGCCAGCAGCTTGGTGGCCGGGTCGGGAAACATTCAGTACTTC
CASSLVAGSGNIQYF
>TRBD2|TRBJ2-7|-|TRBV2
TGTGCCAGCAGTGCCGCTAGCGGCCCCTACGAGCAGTACTTC
CASSAASGPYEQYF
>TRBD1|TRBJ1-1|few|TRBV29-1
TGCAGCGTTGGGGACAGAAAGAACACTGAAGCTTTCTTT
CSVGDRKNTEAFF
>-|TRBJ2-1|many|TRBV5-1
TGCGCCAGCAGCCGGTACACAGTGTCTAGAGGGGATGAGCAGTTCTTC
CASSRYTVSRGDEQFF
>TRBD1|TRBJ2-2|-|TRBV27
TGTGCCAGCAGTTTCAGGGGGCCAAACGGGGAGCTGTTTTTT
CASSFRGPNGELFF
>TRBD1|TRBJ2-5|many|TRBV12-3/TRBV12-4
TGTGCCAGCAGCCAGACGACAGGGTGGGAGACCCAGTACTTC
CASSQTTGWETQYF
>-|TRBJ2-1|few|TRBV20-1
TGCAGTGCTAGAGATATGGAGGGCTCCTACAATGAGCAGTTCTTC
CSARDMEGSYNEQFF
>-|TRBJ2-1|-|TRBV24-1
TGTGCCACCAGTGATGCAAGATTCAATGAGCAGTTCTTC
CATSDARFNEQFF
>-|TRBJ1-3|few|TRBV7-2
TGTGCCAGCAGCTTAGCCCCAGCCGACTCTGGAAACACCATATATTTT
CASSLAPADSGNTIYF
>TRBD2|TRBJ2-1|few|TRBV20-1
TGCAGTGCCCCGACTAGCGGGGGGGCCAATGAGCAGTTCTTC
CSAPTSGGANEQFF
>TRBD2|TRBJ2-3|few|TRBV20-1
TGCAGTGCTATTAGCGGGGATGTAACAGATACGCAGTATTTT
CSAISGDVTDTQYF
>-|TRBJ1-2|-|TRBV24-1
TGTGCCACCAGTGATTCTGGGCAGGTCTATGGCTACACCTTC
CATSDSGQVYGYTF
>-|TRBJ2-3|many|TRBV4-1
TGCGCCAGCAGGAAGCTTTCCGGTACTAGCACAGATACGCAGTATTTT
CASRKLSGTSTDTQYF
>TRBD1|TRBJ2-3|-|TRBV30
TGTGCCTGGAGTATGACAGGGGTCGCAGATACGCAGTATTTT
CAWSMTGVADTQYF
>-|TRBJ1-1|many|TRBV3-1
TGTGCCAGCAGGCAACAGGGTTCTGAAGCTTTCTTT
CASRQQGSEAFF
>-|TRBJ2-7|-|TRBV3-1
TGTGCCAGCAGCCAAGAGTGGGGGAGTCGGAACGAGCAGTACTTC
CASSQEWGSRNEQYF
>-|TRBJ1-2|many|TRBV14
TGTGCCAGCAGCCCTGGGACTTACTATGGCTACACCTTC
CASSPGTYYGYTF
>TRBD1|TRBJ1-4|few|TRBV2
TGTGCCAGCAGAGACCGGGACAGTTATGAAAAACTGTTTTTT
CASRDRDSYEKLFF
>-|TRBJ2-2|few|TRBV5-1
TGCGCCAGCAGCTCCCAGCGTGGGGGGCGGACCGGGGAGCTGTTTTTT
CASSSQRGGRTGELFF
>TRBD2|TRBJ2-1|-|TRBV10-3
TGTGCCATCAGTGAGTTAGCGGGAGGGGGCCGTGAGCAGTTCTTC
CAISELAGGGREQFF
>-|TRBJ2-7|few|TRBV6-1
TGTGCCAGCAGTGAAGATGTCCGGGAGCAGTACTTC
CASSEDVREQYF
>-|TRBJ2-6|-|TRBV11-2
TGTGCCAGCAGCTTAGTTCCATCCTATACCTCTGGGGCCAACGTCCTGACTTTC
CASSLVPSYTSGANVLTF